This passage covers 17 T cell receptor beta chains from one sample sequenced in a study of cytomegalovirus exposure and HLA in healthy donors. Primers included in the PCR were 60 Vbeta and 13 Jbeta primers. Clones were sequenced by immunoSEQ multiplex PCR, and TCRdb holds only the in-frame ones, with some missing. The table counts approximately 37,000 clones; under 4.5% lies in the top ten. Sequencing was done on a sample of PBMCs. These receptors were collected from a male donor in good health and CMV-seronegative.

The chain links TRBV18 to TRBJ1-1; weak D call: TRBD1 (6 bases). Germline V gene data show CDR1 as KGHSH and CDR2 as LQKENI. The V and J ends lost 6 bases and 5 bases respectively, with 19 bases between them. There are 15 residues in the CDR3. CDR3 nucleotide sequence: TGTGCCAGCTCGCAGGGGATTCGTCAGGGGACTGAAGCTTTCTTT. Its protein product is CASSQGIRQGTEAFF.

The genes are TRBV28 and TRBJ1-5, with 9 bases matching TRBD1. Germline lookup yields CDR1 MDHEN and CDR2 SYDVKM. V lost 5 bases to trimming and J lost 7 bases; unmatched junction nucleotides: 9. The CDR3 contains 15 residues. CDR3 in amino acids: CASSRIWDRDQPQHF. In DNA, the CDR3 is TGTGCCAGCAGTCGCATTTGGGACAGGGACCAGCCCCAGCATTTT.

The DNA for the CDR3 is TGTGCCAGTAGTTTAACAGGGGGCGGGTATGGCTACACCTTC. Translation: CASSLTGGGYGYTF. This sequence joins TRBV19 and TRBJ1-2; 9 bases match TRBD1. Germline values: CDR1 LNHDA, CDR2 SQIVND (reference sequence). J was trimmed by 5 bases and V by 5 bases; bases with no gene match: 6. The CDR3 spans 14 residues.

The chain uses TRBV19 and TRBJ2-7; D is unclear. The V end was cut by 5 bases, the J end by 0 bases, with 11 bases between. The CDR3 consists of 14 residues. Germline assignment: CDR1 LNHDA and CDR2 SQIVND (reference sequence). CDR3 DNA: TGTGCCAGTAGTGTCCAGGTGAGCTCCTACGAGCAGTACTTC. Translating gives CASSVQVSSYEQYF. The full variable domain, its missing parts supplied by reference TRBV19 and TRBJ2-7, is DGGITQSPKYLFRKEGQNVTLSCEQNLNHDAMYWYRQDPGQGLRLIYYSQIVNDFQKGDIAEGYSVSREKKESFPLTVTSAQKNPTAFYLCASSVQVSSYEQYFGPGTRLTVT.

This rearrangement joins TRBV19 to TRBJ2-7; D gene uncertain. CDR1 LNHDA and CDR2 SQIVND come from the germline V gene (reference sequence). The CDR3 runs 15 residues. V lost 2 bases, J lost 1 base, and 12 bases lay in between. CDR3 nucleotides: TGTGCCAGTAGTATAAAAGTTGGGCCTTCCTACGAGCAGTACTTC. It translates to CASSIKVGPSYEQYF.

The chain carries TRBV6-1 and TRBJ2-1; 10 bases are shared with TRBD1. Germline CDR1 reads MNHNS; CDR2 reads SASEGT. With 4 bases clipped from V and 9 bases from J, the junction kept 9 bases outside the gene matches. The CDR3 consists of 15 residues. In DNA, the CDR3 is TGTGCCAGCAGTGGCGGGACAGGGGAGGTCGGTGAGCAGTTCTTC. Translation gives CASSGGTGEVGEQFF.

This chain's CDR3 is CASSPTRGQGSYEQYF. CDR3 sequence (DNA): TGTGCCAGCAGCCCTACCCGGGGACAGGGATCCTACGAGCAGTACTTC. The gene calls are TRBV5-5 and TRBJ2-7; 9 bases fit TRBD1. This CDR3 spans 16 amino acids. Germline-derived CDR1 and CDR2 are SGHKS and YYEKEE (reference sequence). V shed 4 bases, J shed 1 base, and the junction held 9 bases outside the gene matches.

This rearrangement joins TRBV28 to TRBJ2-3, with 8 bases matching TRBD2. CDR3 size: 16 residues. CDR1 MDHEN and CDR2 SYDVKM come from the germline V gene. Unmatched junction bases numbered 20, after V lost 11 bases and J lost 7 bases. In DNA form, the CDR3 reads TGTGCCCCCCTTACTCGCGGGGGGCCTCAGGTCCATACGCAGTATTTT. Protein product: CAPLTRGGPQVHTQYF.

CDR3 sequence: CSVRGLGGATGELFF. The CDR3 coding sequence is TGCAGCGTCCGAGGTCTCGGGGGGGCTACCGGGGAGCTGTTTTTT. This chain joins TRBV29-1 and TRBJ2-2; TRBD2 matches 8 bases. The germline gives CDR1 SQVTM, CDR2 ANQGSEA. CDR3 length equals 15 residues. V was pared by 6 bases and J by 5 bases, with 11 bases of the junction left unmatched.

The V and J genes are TRBV6-6 and TRBJ1-1; possibly TRBD1 for D (5 bases). CDR3 size: 14 residues. Germline V gene sequence: CDR1 MNHNY, CDR2 SVGAGI (reference sequence). V shed 7 bases and J shed 8 bases, with 20 bases lying between them. CDR3 in amino acids: CASIEGTAVSEAFF. The CDR3 bases are TGTGCCAGCATCGAAGGGACTGCTGTATCCGAAGCTTTCTTT.

This chain connects TRBV25-1 to TRBJ2-1; 8 positions match TRBD2. V shed 6 bases, J shed 8 bases, and the junction held 6 bases outside the gene matches. The CDR3 is 13 amino acids. The germline CDR1 and CDR2 sequences are MGHDK and SYGVNS. CDR3 sequence (DNA): TGTGCCAGCAGGACGGGGGGGGTGGATGAGCAGTTCTTC. It yields the protein CASRTGGVDEQFF.

The chain links TRBV9 to TRBJ2-2; D might be TRBD2 (5 bases). CDR3 length: 13 amino acids. Germline-derived CDR1 and CDR2 are SGDLS and YYNGEE. The V and J ends lost 3 bases and 5 bases respectively, with 8 bases between them. The CDR3 loop is CASSAAGTGELFF. The CDR3 DNA follows: TGTGCCAGCAGCGCGGCGGGTACCGGGGAGCTGTTTTTT. Filled out from reference TRBV9 and TRBJ2-2, the complete variable domain reads DSGVTQTPKHLITATGQRVTLRCSPRSGDLSVYWYQQSLDQGLQFLIQYYNGEERAKGNILERFSAQQFPDLHSELNLSSLELGDSALYFCASSAAGTGELFFGEGSRLTVL.

The chain employs TRBV15 and TRBJ1-1; 7 bases are shared with TRBD1. Trimming cost V 2 bases and J 7 bases; bases outside gene matches: 10. Germline-derived CDR1 and CDR2 are LNHNV and YYDKDF (reference sequence). The CDR3 runs to 15 residues. CDR3 DNA: TGTGCCACCAGCAGACAGGACAGGTCAGAGGGTGAAGCTTTCTTT. Encoded protein: CATSRQDRSEGEAFF.

This rearrangement joins TRBV7-7 to TRBJ2-2; TRBD2 agrees at 7 bases. V gave up 4 bases and J gave up 6 bases; unmatched junction bases: 2. Germline V gene data show CDR1 as SSHAT and CDR2 as FNYEAQ (reference sequence). The CDR3 loop spans 13 amino acids. CDR3 amino acids: CASSWGGSGELFF. The DNA for the CDR3 is TGTGCCAGCAGCTGGGGGGGATCCGGGGAGCTGTTTTTT.

The chain is built from TRBV18 and TRBJ2-7; TRBD2 might be the D (5 bases). Deletions cut 1 base from V and 6 bases from J, with 10 bases between. Germline CDR1 and CDR2: KGHSH and LQKENI. The length of the CDR3 is 13 residues. CDR3 DNA: TGTGCCAGCTCACCACTACGAGGAGGCGAGCAGTACTTC. Residues: CASSPLRGGEQYF.

This chain uses TRBV6-5 with TRBJ2-1; possibly TRBD1 for D (5 bases). CDR3 length: 16 amino acids. CDR1 and CDR2 (germline): MNHEY, SVGAGI. V was trimmed by 2 bases and J by 0 bases, leaving 11 bases between them. CDR3 sequence: CASSYRGTSSYNEQFF. The CDR3 coding sequence is TGTGCCAGCAGTTACAGGGGTACGAGCTCCTACAATGAGCAGTTCTTC.

V gene TRBV6-5 combines with J gene TRBJ2-7; possibly TRBD2 for D (5 bases). The length of the CDR3 is 12 residues. V gave up 4 bases and J gave up 4 bases, with 8 bases separating them. In germline, CDR1 is MNHEY, CDR2 SVGAGI. The CDR3 nucleotides read TGTGCCAGCAGTTCAGAGGGTTACGAGCAGTACTTC. Translating gives CASSSEGYEQYF.